Below are 6 T cell receptor beta chains sequenced from a single sample in a study of regulatory T cells in long-lasting Graves disease. Noted time point: newly diagnosed GD, antithyroid drugs for less than 3 months. Preparation of the TCR library used RNA extracted from PBMCs. iRepertoire HTBI primers and Arm-PCR of CDR3 regions built TCR beta libraries. Each CDR3 protein is one row after TCRdb ran MiXCR on the multiplex PCR reads. The top ten clones hold approximately 17% of a sample with 350,000 to 500,000 distinct CDR3 sequences, 13% to 15% of them seen once. The same sample was also used in a study of T cells in Graves' hyperthyroidism and ophthalmopathy.

Source: peripheral blood mononuclear cells (PBMCs), taken at new diagnosis, from a patient treated with antithyroid drugs. Every receptor here comes from a woman between 45 and 60 years old with Graves disease.

This clonotype was recorded only once. CDR3 residues: CSVGRQGDTGELFF. CDR3 nucleotide sequence: TGCAGCGTTGGGAGACAGGGGGACACCGGGGAGCTGTTTTTT. The chain is built from TRBV29-1 and TRBJ2-2; the match to TRBD1 covers 9 bases. The V and J ends lost 4 bases and 3 bases, in that order; junction bases with no gene match: 3. The CDR3 consists of 14 residues. Germline CDR1 is SQVTM and CDR2 is ANQGSEA.

A note on this clonotype: One base away lies a much larger clone, so this may be a sequencing read error. The chain couples TRBV3-1 to TRBJ2-7; D gene uncertain. Germline CDR1 reads LGHDT; CDR2 reads YNNKEL (reference sequence). The CDR3 covers 12 residues. DNA for the CDR3: TGTACCAGCAGCCAGGTTTCCTACGAGCAGTACTTC. Encoded protein: CTSSQVSYEQYF.

In its sample, this clonotype was seen many times. The V call is TRBV10-3, the J call TRBJ2-1; 8 bases line up with TRBD1. Germline trimming cut 0 bases from V and 13 bases from J; bases unmatched to any gene: 8. The CDR3 sequence is 14 residues long. Germline V gene sequence: CDR1 ENHRY, CDR2 SYGVKD. The DNA for the CDR3 is TGTGCCATCAGTGAGTCGAGGGACAGGCCGTCACAGTTCTTC. Its protein is CAISESRDRPSQFF.

As concerns this clonotype: At one of its ends the junction is not consistent with the germline gene, which may arise from a read error. V is TRBV18 and J is TRBJ2-1; no reliable D call. This CDR3 comprises 15 residues. Germline V gives CDR1 KGHSH, CDR2 LQKENI. The CDR3 DNA reads as TGTGCCAGGTCACCAGAGCAGGCCTCGTACAATGAGCAGTTCTTC. Translated, it gives CARSPEQASYNEQFF.

V gene TRBV3-1 combines with J gene TRBJ2-3; D call uncertain. The V end lost 3 bases, the J end lost 2 bases, and 21 bases lay between the germline ends. This CDR3 region has 18 residues. The germline CDR1 and CDR2 sequences are LGHDT and YNNKEL (reference sequence). The chain's CDR3 is CASSQQALQSRYTDTQYF. CDR3 coding DNA: TGTGCCAGCAGCCAGCAGGCCCTCCAGTCGCGTTACACAGATACGCAGTATTTT.

As concerns this clonotype: A much larger clone sits a single nucleotide away, making a read error possible. The conserved closing phenylalanine or tryptophan is absent in this CDR3, likely reflecting a read error. No DNA is shown, since the ends of the CDR3 on it are uncertain; the CDR3 is the one TCRdb lists. The chain carries TRBV3-1 and TRBJ2-3; the table's D call, TRBD1, has no DNA check behind it. Germline CDR1 reads LGHDT; CDR2 reads YNNKEL (reference sequence). From its first to its last residue, the CDR3 has 15 amino acids. This CDR3 reads CASSQGAGDIYEQYS.